This TCR beta chain was recovered during a study of graft-versus-host responses after intestinal transplantation. Study-wide context: Every recipient underwent anti-thymocyte globulin induction, then tacrolimus and steroids for roughly 3 years.

Study-wide findings and caveats: GvH clone levels peaked in circulation, and this peak was associated with early post-transplant HvG declines.

Clones were sequenced by immunoSEQ multiplex PCR, and TCRdb holds only the in-frame ones, with some missing. The sample includes more than 70,000 clones, 85% to 90% seen only once; the top ten take nearly 0.11%. Turning to this clone: The antigen remains unidentified.

The V end was cut by 6 bases, the J end by 0 bases, with 12 bases between. This CDR3 spans 15 amino acids. In germline, CDR1 is MNHEY, CDR2 SVGAGI. Sequenced here: unstimulated CD4+ T cells sorted from spleen or lymph node cells, sampled before intestinal transplant. This sequence joins TRBV6-5 and TRBJ2-4; maybe TRBD2 (5 bases). The sequence derives from a human donor who received an intestinal transplant. CDR3 protein: CASRGLLRAKNIQYF. For the CDR3, the DNA is TGTGCCAGCAGAGGACTGCTTAGAGCCAAAAACATTCAGTACTTC.